This T cell receptor beta chain was obtained from a study of blood T cell repertoires in COVID-19. Across the study: Some COVID-19 samples were acute and others convalescent; all came from the United States, Italy and Spain. T cells, B-cell-depleted T cells, or PBMCs provided the cDNA or gDNA that served as material.

The Seattle patients, enrolled during active infection, were followed longitudinally. Original processing notes: Quantification of nucleated cells was approximated via reference gene primer amplification. TCRdb keeps only in-frame clones here, not all; method: immunoSEQ multiplex PCR. The V and J calls and the clone size are those of that table, but D and trimming were determined from the DNA. The sample holds over 250,000 clones; about 86% are singletons and the top ten take around 13%. CDR3 length equals 17 residues. Germline V gene data show CDR1 as LGHNT and CDR2 as FRNRAP. V was pared by 0 bases and J by 0 bases, with 14 bases between.

Sequenced input: peripheral blood. The sequence came from a woman in her 70s with COVID-19, enrolled during active disease. The chain recombines TRBV12-5 with TRBJ1-1; weak D call: TRBD1 (5 bases). CDR3 in amino acids: CASGLVLGGTLNTEAFF. The CDR3, as DNA: TGTGCTAGTGGTTTGGTACTTGGGGGGACCCTGAACACTGAAGCTTTCTTT.